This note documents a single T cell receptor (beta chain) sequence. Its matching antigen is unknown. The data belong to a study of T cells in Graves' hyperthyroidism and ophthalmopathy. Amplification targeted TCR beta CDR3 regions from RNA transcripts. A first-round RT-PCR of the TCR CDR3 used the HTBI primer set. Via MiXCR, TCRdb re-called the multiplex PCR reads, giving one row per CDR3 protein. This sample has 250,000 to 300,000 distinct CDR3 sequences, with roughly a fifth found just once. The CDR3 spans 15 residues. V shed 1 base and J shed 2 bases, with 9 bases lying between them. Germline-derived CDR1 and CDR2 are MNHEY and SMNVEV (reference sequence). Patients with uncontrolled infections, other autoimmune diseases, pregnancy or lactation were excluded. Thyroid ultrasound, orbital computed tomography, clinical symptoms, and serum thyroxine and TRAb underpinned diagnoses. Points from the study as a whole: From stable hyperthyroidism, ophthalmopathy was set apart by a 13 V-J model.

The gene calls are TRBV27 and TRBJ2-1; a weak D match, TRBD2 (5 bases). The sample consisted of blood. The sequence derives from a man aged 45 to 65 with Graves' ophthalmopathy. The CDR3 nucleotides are TGTGCCAGCAGTTTATTCGGGAAGGCCTACAATGAGCAGTTCTTC. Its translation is CASSLFGKAYNEQFF.